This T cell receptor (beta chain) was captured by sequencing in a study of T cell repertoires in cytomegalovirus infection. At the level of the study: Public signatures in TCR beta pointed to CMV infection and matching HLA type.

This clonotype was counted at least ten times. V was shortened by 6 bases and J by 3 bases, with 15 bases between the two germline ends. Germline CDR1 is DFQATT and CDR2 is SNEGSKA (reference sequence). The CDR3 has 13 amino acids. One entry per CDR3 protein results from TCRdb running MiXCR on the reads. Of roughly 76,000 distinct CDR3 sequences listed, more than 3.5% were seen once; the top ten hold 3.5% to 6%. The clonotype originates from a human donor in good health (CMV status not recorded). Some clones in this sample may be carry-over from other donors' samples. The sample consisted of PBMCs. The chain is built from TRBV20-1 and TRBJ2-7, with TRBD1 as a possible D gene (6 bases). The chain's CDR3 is CSAVGAGIYEQYF. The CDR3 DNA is TGCAGTGCCGTGGGGGCAGGGATCTACGAGCAGTACTTC.